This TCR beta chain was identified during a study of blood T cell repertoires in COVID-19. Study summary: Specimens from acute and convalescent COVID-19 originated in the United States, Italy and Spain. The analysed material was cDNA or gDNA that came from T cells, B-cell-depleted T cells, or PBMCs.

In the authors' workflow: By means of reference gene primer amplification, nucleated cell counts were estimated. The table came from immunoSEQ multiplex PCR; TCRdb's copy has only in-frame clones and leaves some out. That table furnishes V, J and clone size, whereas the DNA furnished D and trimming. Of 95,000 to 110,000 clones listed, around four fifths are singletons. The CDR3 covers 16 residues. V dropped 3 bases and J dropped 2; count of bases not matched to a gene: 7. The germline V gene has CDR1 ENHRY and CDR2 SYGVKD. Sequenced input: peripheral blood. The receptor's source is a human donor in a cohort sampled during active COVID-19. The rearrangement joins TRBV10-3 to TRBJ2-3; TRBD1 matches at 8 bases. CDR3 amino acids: CAISDPDRALTDTQYF. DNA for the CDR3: TGTGCCATCAGTGACCCGGACAGGGCCCTCACAGATACGCAGTATTTT.